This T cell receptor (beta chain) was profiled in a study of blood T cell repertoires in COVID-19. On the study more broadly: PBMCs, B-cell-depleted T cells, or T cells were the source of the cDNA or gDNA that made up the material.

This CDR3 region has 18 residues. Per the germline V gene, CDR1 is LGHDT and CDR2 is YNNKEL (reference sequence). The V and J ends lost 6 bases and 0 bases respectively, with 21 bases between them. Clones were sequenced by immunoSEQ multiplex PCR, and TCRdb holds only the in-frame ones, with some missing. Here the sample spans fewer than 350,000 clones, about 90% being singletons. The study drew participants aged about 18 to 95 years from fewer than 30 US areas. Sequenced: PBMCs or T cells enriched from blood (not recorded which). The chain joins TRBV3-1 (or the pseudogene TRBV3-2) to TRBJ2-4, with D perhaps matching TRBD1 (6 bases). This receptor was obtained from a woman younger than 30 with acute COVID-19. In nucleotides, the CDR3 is TGTGCCAGCAGTCCGCTGGTCGGACAGCCAGGAGCCAAAAACATTCAGTACTTC. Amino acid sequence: CASSPLVGQPGAKNIQYF.